A selection of T cell receptor beta chains follows, all from one sample in a study of blood T cells in healthy people across ages. TCRdb re-called the 5' RACE reads through MiXCR, storing one row per CDR3 protein. The sample holds 1.2 million to 1.5 million distinct CDR3 sequences; about 40% are singletons and the top ten take roughly 7.9%. Material: blood. The receptors derive from a young woman in good health. Each CDR3 is given with its conserved first and last residue. Fields, in order: V gene, clone size, D gene, J gene, CDR3 protein, CDR3 DNA. D genes are given only for firm matches. Clone sizes are given selectively: once, few, many, or a class where the clone is expanded.

>TRBV5-1|few|TRBD1|TRBJ2-7
CATSQWGGTGYEQYF
TGCGCCACTTCTCAATGGGGCGGGACAGGCTACGAGCAGTACTTC
>TRBV6-1|NA|NA|TRBJ1-5
CASSSLRGDSPGNQPQHF
TGTGCCAGCTCCAGTCTCCGGGGGGATTCTCCGGGCAATCAGCCCCAGCATTTT
>TRBV27|few|NA|TRBJ1-1
CASAQRGGLNTEAFF
TGTGCCAGCGCCCAACGGGGGGGGTTGAACACTGAAGCTTTCTTT
>TRBV9|few|NA|TRBJ2-7
CASSVDGGPFYEQYF
TGTGCCAGCAGCGTAGATGGGGGGCCGTTCTACGAGCAGTACTTC
>TRBV24-1|NA|NA|TRBJ1-5
CATSDGTGTASNQPQHF
TGTGCCACCAGTGATGGCACAGGGACGGCAAGCAATCAGCCCCAGCATTTT
>TRBV29-1|NA|NA|TRBJ2-5
CSVEDVRGDETQYF
TGCAGCGTTGAAGATGTAAGGGGGGACGAGACCCAGTACTTC
>TRBV7-9|few|NA|TRBJ1-2
CASSLAGGSYGYTF
TGTGCCAGCAGCTTGGCGGGCGGCTCCTATGGCTACACCTTC
>TRBV7-2|NA|TRBD2|TRBJ2-1
CASSLARVAGETQFF
TGTGCCAGCAGCTTAGCGAGGGTAGCGGGAGAGACCCAGTTCTTC
>TRBV5-1|few|NA|TRBJ2-4
CASSLEGFLAKNIQYF
TGCGCCAGCAGCTTGGAAGGGTTTCTAGCCAAAAACATTCAGTACTTC
>TRBV7-9|few|NA|TRBJ2-3
CASSLARPSTDTQYF
TGTGCCAGCAGCTTAGCGCGCCCCAGCACAGATACGCAGTATTTT
>TRBV30|NA|TRBD2|TRBJ2-1
CAWIKPGGRKPSSYNEQFF
TGTGCCTGGATCAAGCCGGGCGGGAGGAAACCTAGCTCCTACAATGAGCAGTTCTTC
>TRBV6-1|NA|NA|TRBJ2-7
CASSVQGIRVSYEQYF
TGTGCCAGCAGTGTTCAGGGAATCAGGGTCTCCTACGAGCAGTACTTC
>TRBV20-1|NA|TRBD2|TRBJ2-3
CSARDSGLAGSTDTQYF
TGCAGTGCTAGAGATTCAGGACTAGCGGGATCCACAGATACGCAGTATTTT
>TRBV5-1|few|NA|TRBJ2-3
CASSLGGLRPDTQYF
TGCGCCAGCAGCTTGGGTGGACTACGGCCCGATACGCAGTATTTT
>TRBV10-2|NA|NA|TRBJ2-7
CASTDSGATYEQYF
TGCGCCAGCACGGACAGCGGGGCAACCTACGAGCAGTACTTC
>TRBV15|NA|TRBD1|TRBJ2-2
CATAGGTGNTGELFF
TGTGCCACCGCCGGCGGGACAGGGAACACCGGGGAGCTGTTTTTT
>TRBV20-1|NA|NA|TRBJ2-3
CSVPRDTDTQYF
TGCAGTGTCCCACGGGACACAGATACGCAGTATTTT
>TRBV20-1|NA|TRBD2|TRBJ2-5
CSALLTSGGFGTQYF
TGCAGTGCTCTATTGACTAGCGGGGGATTTGGGACCCAGTACTTC
>TRBV14|NA|NA|TRBJ2-7
CASSQGDRTPYEQYF
TGTGCCAGCAGCCAGGGCGACAGGACGCCCTACGAGCAGTACTTC
>TRBV19|NA|NA|TRBJ1-5
CASSIGFQGNQPQHF
TGTGCCAGTAGTATAGGATTCCAGGGGAATCAGCCCCAGCATTTT
>TRBV9|NA|NA|TRBJ1-2
CASSASSGPNYGYTF
TGTGCCAGCAGCGCTTCCTCGGGTCCTAACTATGGCTACACCTTC
>TRBV6-5|many|TRBD1|TRBJ1-1
CASSSTGDTEAFF
TGTGCCAGCAGTTCAACAGGGGACACTGAAGCTTTCTTT
>TRBV20-1|NA|TRBD2|TRBJ2-1
CSASGGRGHEQFF
TGCAGTGCCAGCGGCGGGAGGGGCCATGAGCAGTTCTTC
>TRBV15|few|NA|TRBJ1-1
CATSTLGGPTEAFF
TGTGCCACCAGCACCCTGGGGGGCCCCACTGAAGCTTTCTTT